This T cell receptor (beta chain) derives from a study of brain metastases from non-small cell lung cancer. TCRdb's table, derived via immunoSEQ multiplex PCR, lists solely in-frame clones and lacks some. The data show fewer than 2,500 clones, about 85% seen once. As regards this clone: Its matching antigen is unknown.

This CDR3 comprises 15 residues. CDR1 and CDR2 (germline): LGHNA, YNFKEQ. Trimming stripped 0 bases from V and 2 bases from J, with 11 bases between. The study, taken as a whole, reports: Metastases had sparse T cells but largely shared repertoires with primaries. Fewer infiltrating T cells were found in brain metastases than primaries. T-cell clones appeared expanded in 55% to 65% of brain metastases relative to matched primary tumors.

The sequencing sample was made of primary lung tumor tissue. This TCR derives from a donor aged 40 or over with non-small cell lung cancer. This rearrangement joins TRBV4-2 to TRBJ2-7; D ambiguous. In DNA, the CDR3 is TGTGCCAGCAGCCAAGATAGGAACACAGCCTACGAGCAGTACTTC. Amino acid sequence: CASSQDRNTAYEQYF.